Listed below are T cell receptor beta chains from one sample, sequenced in a study of cytomegalovirus exposure and HLA in healthy donors. The protocol was immunoSEQ multiplex PCR, while the TCRdb copy is restricted to in-frame clones and leaves out a portion. The table shows about 90,000 clones, with about three quarters occurring only once. Sequencing used PBMCs. These receptors all stem from a woman aged 40 to 55 in good health and CMV-seropositive. Each CDR3 is given with its conserved first and last residue. D genes are given only for firm matches. The size field is filled for only some rows; it gives once, few, many or a size class.

J gene | clone size | V gene | D gene | CDR3 protein | CDR3 DNA
TRBJ2-3 | . | TRBV9 | . | CASSPHVSFDTNTQYF | TGTGCCAGCAGCCCTCACGTCTCTTTTGACACAAATACGCAGTATTTT
TRBJ2-7 | . | TRBV9 | . | CASSVDRYPYEQYF | TGTGCCAGCAGCGTAGATCGGTACCCCTACGAGCAGTACTTC
TRBJ2-2 | . | TRBV30 | . | CAWTQMTGLGTGELFF | TGTGCCTGGACCCAAATGACAGGTTTGGGCACCGGGGAGCTGTTTTTT
TRBJ1-4 | . | TRBV5-1 | TRBD1 | CASSSGQLNEKLFF | TGCGCCAGCAGCTCGGGACAGCTTAATGAAAAACTGTTTTTT
TRBJ2-7 | . | TRBV28 | TRBD1 | CASSLALDRPEYEQYF | TGTGCCAGCAGTCTCGCTTTGGACAGGCCAGAATACGAGCAGTACTTC
TRBJ2-1 | . | TRBV7-2 | . | CASSLAGAVNEQFF | TGTGCCAGCAGCTTAGCGGGAGCTGTTAATGAGCAGTTCTTC
TRBJ1-3 | few | TRBV11-2 | . | CASSLSTPSSGNTIYF | TGTGCCAGCAGCCTATCGACACCCAGCTCTGGAAACACCATATATTTT
TRBJ2-7 | few | TRBV6-8 | . | CASSYSFPGAYEQYF | TGTGCCAGCAGTTACTCGTTTCCAGGGGCCTACGAGCAGTACTTC
TRBJ2-7 | . | TRBV6-5 | TRBD2 | CASRAGLAGGYEQYF | TGTGCCAGCAGAGCGGGGCTAGCGGGAGGCTACGAGCAGTACTTC
TRBJ2-5 | . | TRBV19 | . | CASSINAGLETQYF | TGTGCCAGTAGTATAAACGCAGGGCTAGAGACCCAGTACTTC
TRBJ2-3 | . | TRBV12-5 | TRBD1 | CASGSPGTGPSTDTQYF | TGTGCTAGTGGTTCGCCCGGGACAGGGCCTAGCACAGATACGCAGTATTTT
TRBJ1-4 | . | TRBV6-5 | . | CASRPQGPNEKLFF | TGTGCCAGCAGACCACAGGGACCTAATGAAAAACTGTTTTTT
TRBJ1-2 | . | TRBV30 | . | CAWSTVNYGYTF | TGTGCCTGGAGCACAGTAAACTATGGCTACACCTTC
TRBJ1-6 | . | TRBV7-8 | TRBD1 | CASSLRSSGTGGSSYNSPLHF | TGTGCCAGCAGCTTACGGAGCTCCGGGACAGGGGGGAGCTCCTATAATTCACCCCTCCACTTT
TRBJ2-5 | . | TRBV18 | . | CASSPQGQETQYF | TGTGCCAGCTCACCCCAGGGTCAAGAGACCCAGTACTTC
TRBJ2-5 | . | TRBV28 | TRBD2 | CASSSRLAGLETQYF | TGTGCCAGCAGTTCCCGACTAGCGGGATTAGAGACCCAGTACTTC
TRBJ1-6 | . | TRBV19 | TRBD1 | CASSTDRGNSPLHF | TGTGCCAGTAGTACGGACAGGGGGAATTCACCCCTCCACTTT
TRBJ2-1 | . | TRBV11-1 | TRBD2 | CASSERLAAYNEQFF | TGTGCCAGCAGCGAAAGACTAGCGGCCTACAATGAGCAGTTCTTC
TRBJ1-4 | . | TRBV7-2 | TRBD1 | CASSSQGASFEKLFF | TGTGCCAGCAGCTCCCAGGGGGCCTCTTTCGAAAAACTGTTTTTT
TRBJ1-2 | . | TRBV4-2 | . | CASSQDSPGLYGYTF | TGTGCCAGCAGCCAAGATTCACCAGGACTCTATGGCTACACCTTC
TRBJ1-1 | . | TRBV14 | . | CASSQVTGRTEAFF | TGTGCCAGCAGCCAAGTAACAGGGAGAACTGAAGCTTTCTTT
TRBJ2-7 | . | TRBV18 | . | CASSPNGNSYEQYF | TGTGCCAGCTCACCAAACGGGAACTCCTACGAGCAGTACTTC
TRBJ1-2 | . | TRBV10-3 | . | CAIKADFSYGYTF | TGTGCCATCAAGGCCGACTTCAGCTATGGCTACACCTTC
TRBJ2-3 | . | TRBV28 | TRBD2 | CASSFRGRVGTQYF | TGTGCCAGCAGTTTCCGCGGGAGGGTTGGTACGCAGTATTTT
TRBJ2-5 | . | TRBV4-3 | TRBD2 | CASSQGGSGRASETQYF | TGCGCCAGCAGCCAAGGAGGTTCGGGGAGGGCTAGCGAGACCCAGTACTTC
TRBJ1-5 | . | TRBV2 | . | CASRARVTPQPQHF | TGTGCCAGCAGAGCCCGGGTCACTCCCCAGCCCCAGCATTTT
TRBJ1-2 | . | TRBV14 | . | CASSQASGINLYGYTF | TGTGCCAGCAGCCAGGCCTCCGGGATAAACCTCTATGGCTACACCTTC
TRBJ2-2 | . | TRBV5-1 | . | CASSFLTRSATGELFF | TGCGCCAGCAGCTTCTTGACTAGATCGGCCACCGGGGAGCTGTTTTTT
TRBJ2-3 | . | TRBV6-5 | . | CASSYRPYDSADTQYF | TGTGCCAGCAGTTACCGCCCCTATGATTCGGCAGATACGCAGTATTTT
TRBJ1-3 | once | TRBV7-2 | TRBD1 | CASSPGTGGLNSGNTIYF | TGTGCCAGCAGCCCCGGGACAGGGGGCCTTAACTCTGGAAACACCATATATTTT
TRBJ2-1 | . | TRBV5-4 | TRBD1 | CASRSQGRAYNEQFF | TGTGCCAGCAGATCACAGGGGCGGGCCTACAATGAGCAGTTCTTC
TRBJ1-3 | . | TRBV27 | . | CASGLESSGNTIYF | TGTGCCAGTGGTTTGGAGAGTTCTGGAAACACCATATATTTT
TRBJ2-1 | . | TRBV9 | TRBD2 | CASSAGLAASYNEQFF | TGTGCCAGCAGCGCCGGACTAGCGGCCTCCTACAATGAGCAGTTCTTC
TRBJ1-5 | . | TRBV10-3 | TRBD1 | CAIRHGTVDQPQHF | TGTGCCATCAGGCACGGGACAGTTGATCAGCCCCAGCATTTT
TRBJ2-2 | . | TRBV5-4 | TRBD2 | CASSPTSGRTGELFF | TGTGCCAGCAGCCCGACTAGCGGGAGAACCGGGGAGCTGTTTTTT
TRBJ1-1 | . | TRBV27 | . | CASSLSWGDTEAFF | TGTGCCAGCAGTTTATCGTGGGGGGACACTGAAGCTTTCTTT
TRBJ2-1 | . | TRBV9 | . | CASSVGLEGTFSYNEQFF | TGTGCCAGCAGCGTAGGGCTAGAGGGGACTTTCTCCTACAATGAGCAGTTCTTC